This TCR beta chain was captured by sequencing in a study of blood T cells in healthy people across ages. This clonotype was seen at least ten times. Its antigen is not identified. This CDR3 spans 14 amino acids. CDR1 ENHRY and CDR2 SYGVKD come from the germline V gene. V lost 10 bases and J lost 0, with 10 bases in between. Primed by a sample-barcoded 5' primer and a J-beta primer mix, a second PCR proceeded for about 6 to 12 cycles. The yield of each sample was at least 2.5 million CDR3-containing paired-end reads. A single record per CDR3 protein comes from TCRdb applying MiXCR to the 5' RACE reads. The table shows 1.2 million to 1.5 million distinct CDR3 sequences, with 42% occurring only once. Study-level results: Long-lived and aged donors differed, with more naive CD4+ cells and higher diversity in the long-lived.

Isolation per sample recovered at least 6.5 million PBMCs. Total RNA was extracted at no less than 5.5 micrograms per sample. The J gene is TRBJ2-6, the V gene TRBV10-3, with D hard to call. The source is a woman aged 18-35 years in good health. Sequenced sample: blood. Here the CDR3 reads CATWGSSGANVLTF. For the CDR3, the DNA is TGTGCCACCTGGGGAAGCTCTGGGGCCAACGTCCTGACTTTC.